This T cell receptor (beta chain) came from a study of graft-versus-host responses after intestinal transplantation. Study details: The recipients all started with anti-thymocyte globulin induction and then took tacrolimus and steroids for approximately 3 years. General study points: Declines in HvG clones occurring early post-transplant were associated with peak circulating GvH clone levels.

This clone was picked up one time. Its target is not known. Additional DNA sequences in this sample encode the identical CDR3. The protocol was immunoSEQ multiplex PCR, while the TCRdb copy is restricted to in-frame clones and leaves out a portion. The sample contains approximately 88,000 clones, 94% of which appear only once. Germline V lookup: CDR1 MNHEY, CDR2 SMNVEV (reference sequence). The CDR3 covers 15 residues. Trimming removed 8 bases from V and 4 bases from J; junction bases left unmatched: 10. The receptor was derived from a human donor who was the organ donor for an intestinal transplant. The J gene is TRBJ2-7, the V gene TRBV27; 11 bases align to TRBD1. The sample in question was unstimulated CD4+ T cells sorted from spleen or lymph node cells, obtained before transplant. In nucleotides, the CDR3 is TGTGCCAGCTCCGGACAGGGGGCCATTGAGTACGAGCAGTACTTC. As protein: CASSGQGAIEYEQYF.